The source of this T cell receptor beta chain is a study of blood T cell repertoires in COVID-19. Trimming removed 5 bases from V and 7 bases from J, with 12 bases in between. Germline assignment: CDR1 SGHTA and CDR2 FQGTGA. The CDR3 has 13 amino acids. Sequencing used immunoSEQ multiplex PCR; TCRdb keeps in-frame clones, though not all of them. The data hold 150,000 to 200,000 clones, with roughly 90% observed a single time. The chain has TRBV7-3 and TRBJ2-1; no firm D call. Sequencing input: peripheral blood. The receptor was derived from a man younger than 45 with COVID-19, enrolled during active disease. The CDR3 is CASSPSVDNEQFF. DNA for the CDR3: TGTGCCAGCAGCCCGTCCGTAGATAATGAGCAGTTCTTC.